The present TCR beta chain was sequenced within a study of cytomegalovirus exposure and HLA in healthy donors (dated by TCRdb to 2016 to 2017). General notes on the study: An earlier analysis of more than 550 of the donors reported under 300 Gb of sequence data and 117 million unique TCR beta sequences obtained from around 170 million T cells. A later genetic analysis took genome-wide SNP genotypes for about 65% of the roughly 670 donors and used that subset as a discovery cohort. The number of donors typed differed by locus, with roughly 620-630 for A, B, C, DRB1 and DQB1, roughly 520 for DQA1, about 610 for DPA1, and around 430 for DPB1. Every repertoire in the discovery cohort had been generated on one and the same sequencing platform. High-throughput TCR immunosequencing, statistical association of individual TCRs with disease status, and machine learning were combined to predict cytomegalovirus infection status. In a later analysis, previously published TCR beta repertoires from several hundred donors were re-analyzed and high-resolution HLA genotyping was added so that TCR occurrence patterns could be studied. Several DR-DQ haplotypes were handled as single units for association and clustering, since linkage in the cohort was strong. An early release covering 550 to 650 HLA-typed donors comprised approximately 300 gigabases of sequencing data and roughly 85 million unique TCR sequences. The T cell repertoires of around 730 subjects were profiled by immunosequencing and related to cytomegalovirus serostatus. Across around 400 genotyped donors of the cohort, an average of roughly 200,000 unique TCR beta nucleotide sequences per donor were sequenced, and 15% to 20% of those sequences were non-productive. The genetic ancestry cluster associated with self-reported Caucasian donors included roughly 84% of the approximately 430 genotyped donors. HLA typing covered class I and class II loci at four-digit resolution. Rather than drawing on any new phenotypic data, the later analysis identified candidate immune exposures from TCR beta sequences and the way those sequences occurred across donors. The study aimed to test whether signatures of past pathogen exposure could be identified by cataloging public T cell receptors. A separate validation cohort of 100 to 150 different subjects was used in addition to the approximately 610-subject first cohort. Donor age, sex, ethnicity and CMV serostatus were collected together with the repertoire data. An earlier analysis of fewer than 750 of the donors used high-throughput TCR beta sequencing to judge whether each TCR beta V gene segment behaved as functional or pseudogenic. The study at large found these results: In a later analysis, the rate of TCR association differed among HLA loci, with DRB1 alleles having the most associated TCRs and HLA-C alleles having the fewest. An earlier analysis of around 600 of the donors showed that most TCR beta V segments appeared in productive rearrangements either about 90% or about 30% of the time, which broadly matched IMGT annotations. A further reported finding was that TCR beta sequences accurately predicted the HLA-A and HLA-B alleles for most subjects in the first cohort. Three of the identified cytomegalovirus-associated TCR beta chains were confirmed in vitro to be specific for cytomegalovirus antigens. When HLA alleles, especially DR and DQ, strongly co-occurred, attributing TCR associations to individual alleles was difficult. While some public TCRs were present in many individuals, most TCR sequences turned up only very rarely across donors. For the cohort, immune exposure information was limited to CMV serostatus. Sequencing depth was assumed to be roughly uniform across donors in the presence/absence analyses, though that assumption may not hold. A cluster of highly shared sequence variants was judged likely to be a technical artifact of the sequencing pipeline. In a later analysis, several top co-occurrence clusters were reported to appear linked to parvovirus B19, influenza, CMV and Epstein-Barr virus. According to a later analysis, most CMV-associated TCR beta chains appeared to be HLA-restricted, and the HLA associations seemed to be driven largely by CMV exposure. A later analysis associated about 16,000 TCR beta sequences with specific HLA alleles at a false discovery rate of 0.05. The classifier was reported to diagnose cytomegalovirus status with high specificity and sensitivity in both the original and validation cohorts. In a later genetic analysis, a missense DCLRE1C variant was associated with V-gene and J-gene trimming of TCR beta chains, and the association was replicated in an independent cohort. Because counts were too low, some 17 rarely observed V segments, including chromosome 9 orphons, were left out of the earlier analysis of roughly 600 of the donors. The cohort was sequenced for TCR beta chains only, and without alpha or paired-chain data the features that could be detected were limited. Because some donors lacked HLA typing at each locus, the association tests relied only on the typed subset. In a later analysis, HLA-associated TCR beta chains were found to be more clonally expanded and to have lower generation probabilities than equally common non-associated chains. A later genetic analysis reported fewer N-insertions in productive TCRs among donors in an Asian-associated ancestry cluster than the approximately 700-donor mean. In the study, some 160 TCR beta chains were listed as associated with cytomegalovirus. Linkage disequilibrium might explain the correlated functional status among segregating V segments, but an unknown experimental factor could not be ruled out. Some IMGT-functional V segments, including TRBV6-2 and TRBV6-3, could not be told apart with the 87-base-pair reads, so those segments were excluded. The authors suggested that the approach could potentially be extended to other disease states and immunological phenotypes.

The CDR3 goes from the cysteine to the phenylalanine over 15 residues. This entry keeps only the CDR3 DNA: 45 bases, framed from base 1. For this chain, trimming is 6 bases at the V end and 7 bases at the J end, and the number of junction bases without a gene match is 14. CDR1 and CDR2, looked up from the germline V gene (reference sequence), are SGHNT and YYREEE. The method behind the library was the immunoSEQ multiplex PCR assay. The multiplex PCR relied on a mix of 60 forward primers for TCR Vbeta segments and 13 reverse primers for TCR Jbeta segments. The CDR3 region of rearranged TCR beta genes was amplified from genomic DNA with a multiplex PCR assay. The amplified TCR beta libraries were sequenced on the Illumina HiSeq System as 87-base-pair reads. As for how the authors treated the data: A later analysis tallied around 87 million unique TCR beta chains across the approximately 670 repertoires, and some 10 million of those chains were shared by two or more donors. To remove PCR and sequencing errors, raw reads were error-corrected and collapsed into unique sequences using a nearest-neighbor algorithm that merged closely related sequences. CDR3 sequences were aligned to IMGT reference sequences to assign V, D and J gene segments. For a sequence to be retained, a match of at least six nucleotides was required to both a V gene segment and a J gene segment. Rearrangements were classified as productive when the CDR3 lacked stop codons and remained in frame with V and J, and all other rearrangements were classified as non-productive. CDR3 was defined according to IMGT convention as the region running from the second conserved V-encoded cysteine to the conserved J-encoded phenylalanine. The earlier analysis of roughly 590 of the donors excluded sequences that lacked an unambiguous match to a single V gene segment. In an earlier analysis of roughly 600 of the donors, a V segment was called functional when productive rearrangements were above 56.7%, and segregating when the standard deviation between donors exceeded 5%. A statistical classification framework was developed to diagnose cytomegalovirus status using the catalog of TCR beta chain sequences. In a later analysis, TCR nucleotide sequences were compared against IMGT/GENE-DB human TR gene sequences so that V and J genes could be assigned. Using the TCRdist pipeline, a later analysis assigned CDR3 sequences along with most-parsimonious VDJ recombination scenarios. In a later analysis, every TCR beta chain was defined by the combination of its CDR3 amino acid sequence and its V-gene family, and reads without a unique V-gene family were dropped. As a way to deal with suspected cross-contamination and a sequencing artifact, a later analysis dropped more than 500 nucleotide sequences that were highly shared and had low generation probability. In a later analysis, a clonal expansion index for each public chain was calculated from normalized within-repertoire ranks of inferred template counts. In a later analysis, generation probabilities were computed using a VDJ recombination model fitted to out-of-frame rearrangements, and the results were checked against IGoR. In a later analysis, hypergeometric tests were used to score TCR-TCR, TCR-HLA and TCR-CMV co-occurrence, with a repertoire-size bias correction applied to TCR pairs. A later analysis estimated false discovery rates by permuting HLA or CMV assignments 20 times. In a later analysis, co-occurring TCRs were grouped with DBSCAN, and TCRdist sequence similarity was added when clustering was performed within HLA-allele-positive subsets. Repertoires with fewer than 30,000 or more than 120,000 public chains were left out of co-occurrence clustering, as were about 5 repertoires with anomalous nucleotide sharing. Held by TCRdb, this immuneACCESS table contains in-frame sequences only and omits some clones. Under half of the omission traces to an unresolved V gene where checked; the cause of the rest is unknown. Clonal size and the V and J genes are those of that table, whereas D and trimming came from the DNA. The sample table lists about 150,000 clones, 60% to 85% of them with a count of one. Clones ranked in the top ten supply roughly 6.3% of the sample.

The cohort was made up of 666 healthy bone marrow donors. All cohort members were sampled while nominally healthy, although unrecorded immune exposures were likely present. The donor tested CMV seropositive and was one of the 289 seropositive cohort members. A peripheral blood sample was collected from each donor, and TCR beta sequencing was performed on peripheral blood mononuclear cells. The Qiagen DNeasy Blood Extraction Kit was used to extract genomic DNA from the blood cell samples. Concerning this clone itself: This clone's antigen is unknown. It has no much larger one-base neighbor in the sample; base qualities were not kept.

The sequence came from a man aged 45-65 years in good health and CMV-seropositive. Material: PBMCs. The rearrangement joined TRBV5-4 to TRBJ1-1; a stretch of 8 junction bases matches TRBD1. The CDR3 amino acid sequence is: CASNSAGGNPGEAFF. The DNA sequence is as follows: TGTGCCAGCAACTCGGCAGGGGGCAACCCAGGTGAAGCTTTCTTT.